This T cell receptor (beta chain) was documented in a study of blood T cell repertoires in COVID-19. Study information: There were acute and convalescent COVID-19 samples, and they came from the United States, Italy and Spain.

Authors' processing steps: By means of reference gene primer amplification, nucleated cell counts were estimated. Only in-frame clones appear in the TCRdb table, and some are missing; sequencing was by immunoSEQ multiplex PCR. Clonal size and the V and J genes are those of that table, whereas D and trimming came from the DNA. Here the sample spans approximately 300,000 clones, approximately 89% being singletons. Individuals aged about 18 to 89 years were recruited from about two dozen US areas. Two negative PCRs, clearance, or symptom resolution had been documented for recovered Cohort 3 donors. The V end was cut by 2 bases, the J end by 10 bases, with 9 bases between. The germline CDR1 and CDR2 sequences are MNHEY and SVGAGI. The CDR3 contains 13 residues.

The sequence derives from a woman younger than 45 who had recovered from COVID-19. The sequencing input was PBMCs or T cells enriched from blood (not recorded which). The chain couples TRBV6-5 to TRBJ1-6; D is unresolved. DNA for the CDR3: TGTGCCAGCAGTTACAGCGAGCGGTCACCCCTCCACTTT. This encodes CASSYSERSPLHF.